The TCR beta chain described here comes from a study of control samples from healthy donors and cancer patients. After removal of 4 bases from V and 5 bases from J, the junction contained 13 bases not matched to a gene. Germline V gene lookup returns CDR1 WNHNN and CDR2 SYGVQD (reference sequence). The CDR3 has 16 amino acids. Assay: immunoSEQ multiplex PCR; the TCRdb copy retains only in-frame clones and omits some. Of 120,000 or so clones listed, roughly 87% were seen once; the top ten hold about 1.8%. The rearrangement uses TRBV10-1 and TRBJ2-7, with 8 bases aligning to TRBD2. Input material: blood. The receptor's source is a man aged 18 to 30 in good health. CDR3 amino acids: CASSGSPSGRSDEQYF. CDR3 bases: TGCGCCAGCAGTGGGTCACCCAGCGGGAGATCTGACGAGCAGTACTTC.